The rows below give T cell receptor beta chains drawn from one sample of a study of T cells after yellow fever vaccination. Each CDR3 protein is one row after TCRdb ran MiXCR on the 5' RACE reads. The sample lists around 72,000 distinct CDR3 sequences, about 7.7% seen once, with roughly 29% in the top ten. This material consisted of CD8+ T cells sorted from PBMCs, taken 10 to 11 days after the first yellow fever vaccination. All receptors come from a man between 18 and 29 years old who received the YFV17D yellow fever vaccine. CDR3s include the opening cysteine and the closing phenylalanine or tryptophan. A D gene is named only where the DNA matches it firmly. Size is omitted from some rows. Given values are once, few, many or a class for expanded clones.

>TRBJ1-2|many|TRBV11-1|.
CASSLDWDYGYTF
TGTGCCAGCAGCCTGGACTGGGACTATGGCTACACCTTC
>TRBJ2-1|many|TRBV28|TRBD2
CASRAVALAGGQSSYNEQFF
TGTGCCAGCAGGGCCGTTGCGTTAGCGGGGGGCCAGAGCTCCTACAATGAGCAGTTCTTC
>TRBJ2-7|many|TRBV12-3/TRBV12-4|.
CASSTGNYEQYF
TGTGCCAGCAGTACCGGCAACTACGAGCAGTACTTC
>TRBJ2-2|.|TRBV19|.
CASSIASSNTGELFF
TGTGCCAGTAGTATAGCTAGTTCTAACACCGGGGAGCTGTTTTTT
>TRBJ2-3|many|TRBV29-1|.
CSVEGRGELNTQYF
TGCAGCGTTGAAGGCCGTGGAGAGTTGAATACGCAGTATTTT
>TRBJ2-1|many|TRBV7-6|.
CASSSYRVPIF
TGTGCCAGCAGCTCATACAGGGTCCCGATCTTC
>TRBJ2-7|many|TRBV7-6|.
CASSLAEDYEQYF
TGTGCCAGCAGCTTAGCGGAGGACTACGAGCAGTACTTC
>TRBJ1-4|few|TRBV4-1|TRBD1
CASSHPGQGSEKLFF
TGCGCCAGCAGCCACCCGGGACAGGGAAGTGAAAAACTGTTTTTT
>TRBJ2-7|many|TRBV6-1|TRBD1
CASSGETGGFAYEQYF
TGTGCCAGCAGTGGAGAGACAGGGGGATTTGCCTACGAGCAGTACTTC
>TRBJ2-5|many|TRBV4-1|TRBD1
CASSQRTGQETQYF
TGCGCCAGCAGCCAACGGACAGGGCAAGAGACCCAGTACTTC
>TRBJ1-1|few|TRBV4-3|.
CASSQGPASGAFF
TGCGCCAGCAGCCAAGGGCCCGCTTCAGGGGCTTTCTTT
>TRBJ2-5|few|TRBV1|.
CTSSQDQAGGETQYF
TGCACCAGCAGCCAAGATCAAGCCGGGGGAGAGACCCAGTACTTC
>TRBJ1-4|many|TRBV6-5|TRBD1
CASRYRDRTNEKLFF
TGTGCCAGCAGGTACCGGGACAGAACTAATGAAAAACTGTTTTTT
>TRBJ2-2|many|TRBV6-1|TRBD2
CASSELAGGPGELFF
TGTGCCAGCAGTGAACTAGCGGGGGGGCCCGGGGAGCTGTTTTTT
>TRBJ2-1|many|TRBV5-5|.
CASSPWVSYNEQFF
TGTGCCAGCTCCCCATGGGTCTCATACAATGAGCAGTTCTTC
>TRBJ2-3|.|TRBV4-1|.
CASSQAQLAGQDTQYF
TGCGCCAGCAGCCAAGCCCAACTAGCCGGGCAAGATACGCAGTATTTT
>TRBJ1-5|few|TRBV4-1|.
CASSQEMDYRVHQPQHF
TGCGCCAGCAGCCAAGAAATGGACTACAGGGTGCACCAGCCCCAGCATTTT
>TRBJ2-1|many|TRBV6-2/TRBV6-3|TRBD2
CASSSSGGRRQLFF
TGTGCCAGCAGTTCTAGCGGGGGGCGTCGGCAGTTATTCTTC
>TRBJ1-1|many|TRBV28|.
CASSLRLTGSAFF
TGTGCCAGCAGTTTACGCTTGACAGGATCGGCTTTCTTT
>TRBJ1-5|few|TRBV7-6|.
CASSDQGSEQHF
TGTGCCAGCAGCGACCAGGGTTCCGAACAGCATTTT
>TRBJ2-4|few|TRBV6-1|.
CASSEIDRAKNIQYF
TGTGCCAGCAGTGAAATCGACAGGGCCAAAAACATTCAGTACTTC
>TRBJ1-5|.|TRBV5-5|TRBD1
CASSYGQGNQPQHF
TGTGCCAGCAGCTATGGACAGGGAAATCAGCCCCAGCATTTT
>TRBJ2-2|many|TRBV28|.
CASIRRGGTGPGELFF
TGTGCCAGCATCCGCCGAGGGGGTACGGGACCCGGGGAGCTGTTTTTT
>TRBJ2-2|many|TRBV12-3/TRBV12-4|.
CASRGTTGELFF
TGTGCCAGCAGAGGGACCACCGGGGAGCTGTTTTTT
>TRBJ2-1|many|TRBV7-8|.
CASSLGSSSYGEEQFF
TGTGCCAGCAGCTTAGGGTCGTCGAGTTACGGGGAGGAGCAGTTCTTC
>TRBJ1-5|.|TRBV6-2/TRBV6-3|TRBD1
CASSSQGDNQPQHF
TGTGCCAGCAGTTCACAGGGGGACAATCAGCCCCAGCATTTT
>TRBJ2-7|many|TRBV12-3/TRBV12-4|.
CASSYGGEQYF
TGTGCCAGCAGCTATGGAGGCGAGCAGTACTTC
>TRBJ2-7|.|TRBV20-1|TRBD2
CSAPWTSGGVSYEQYF
TGCAGTGCCCCTTGGACTAGCGGGGGGGTCTCCTACGAGCAGTACTTC
>TRBJ1-1|many|TRBV20-1|TRBD1
CSARGHTGGNTEAFF
TGCAGTGCTAGAGGTCATACAGGGGGCAACACTGAAGCTTTCTTT
>TRBJ2-2|many|TRBV27|.
CASSLSGGLVGELFF
TGTGCCAGCAGTTTATCCGGAGGGTTGGTTGGGGAGCTGTTTTTT
>TRBJ2-3|.|TRBV7-3|.
CASSLYPTAPSTDTQYF
TGTGCCAGCAGCTTATACCCGACAGCTCCTAGCACAGATACGCAGTATTTT
>TRBJ2-1|.|TRBV3-1|.
CASSTPADEQFF
TGTGCCAGCAGCACGCCGGCGGATGAGCAGTTCTTC
>TRBJ2-1|many|TRBV20-1|TRBD1
CSAGGRDRGVYNEQFF
TGCAGTGCTGGCGGAAGAGACAGGGGAGTCTACAATGAGCAGTTCTTC
>TRBJ1-5|many|TRBV15|TRBD1
CATAAYRGTNQPQHF
TGTGCCACCGCGGCCTACAGGGGTACTAATCAGCCCCAGCATTTT
>TRBJ2-1|many|TRBV6-1|.
CASIPPSGEQFF
TGTGCCAGCATTCCGCCCTCGGGGGAGCAGTTCTTC
>TRBJ2-5|few|TRBV5-1|TRBD2
CASSTWASGEQETQYF
TGCGCCAGCAGCACTTGGGCTAGCGGGGAGCAAGAGACCCAGTACTTC
>TRBJ2-7|few|TRBV4-1|.
CASSQVEGSYEQYF
TGCGCCAGCAGCCAAGTAGAGGGTTCCTACGAGCAGTACTTC
>TRBJ1-5|many|TRBV4-1|TRBD1
CASSQGTGGNQPQHF
TGCGCCAGCAGCCAGGGGACAGGGGGCAATCAGCCCCAGCATTTT
>TRBJ2-2|few|TRBV5-4|.
CASSFGPGDTGELFF
TGTGCCAGCAGCTTTGGGCCAGGCGACACCGGGGAGCTGTTTTTT
>TRBJ2-1|.|TRBV7-7|TRBD1
CASSQSWGTGDNEQFF
TGTGCTAGCAGCCAATCTTGGGGGACAGGGGACAATGAGCAGTTCTTC
>TRBJ1-2|many|TRBV5-5|TRBD1
CASSKETGLVNYGYTF
TGTGCCAGCAGCAAGGAGACAGGGCTTGTTAACTATGGCTACACCTTC
>TRBJ2-3|.|TRBV7-8|.
CASSLKGLSTDTQYF
TGTGCCAGCAGCTTAAAGGGACTGAGCACAGATACGCAGTATTTT
>TRBJ2-3|many|TRBV4-3|.
CASSPSTGVGSDTQYF
TGCGCCAGCAGCCCTAGTACGGGGGTTGGGTCAGATACGCAGTATTTT
>TRBJ2-3|many|TRBV7-9|.
CASSFARGKADTQYF
TGTGCCAGCAGCTTTGCCCGGGGTAAGGCAGATACGCAGTATTTT
>TRBJ2-2|.|TRBV6-2/TRBV6-3|TRBD1
CASTPPGQGGTGELFF
TGTGCCAGCACTCCACCGGGACAGGGGGGCACCGGGGAGCTGTTTTTT
>TRBJ1-2|many|TRBV28|TRBD1
CASSLLQGANYGYTF
TGTGCCAGCAGCCTACTACAGGGGGCGAACTATGGCTACACCTTC
>TRBJ1-5|many|TRBV12-3/TRBV12-4|.
CASSLSPDQPQHF
TGTGCCAGCAGTTTATCCCCTGATCAGCCCCAGCATTTT
>TRBJ2-4|few|TRBV12-3/TRBV12-4|.
CASSLVATNIQYF
TGTGCCAGCAGTTTAGTGGCGACAAACATTCAGTACTTC
>TRBJ2-2|many|TRBV6-5|.
CASSYSLNTGELFF
TGTGCCAGCAGTTACTCTTTGAACACCGGGGAGCTGTTTTTT
>TRBJ2-2|many|TRBV4-1|TRBD1
CASSLAPGQDTGELFF
TGCGCCAGCAGCCTAGCACCGGGACAGGACACCGGGGAGCTGTTTTTT
>TRBJ2-7|many|TRBV18|.
CASSPPTGYEQYF
TGTGCCAGCTCACCACCCACCGGGTACGAGCAGTACTTC
>TRBJ2-2|many|TRBV3-1|.
CASSQEESVNTGELFF
TGTGCCAGCAGCCAAGAGGAGAGTGTGAACACCGGGGAGCTGTTTTTT
>TRBJ2-2|few|TRBV3-1|TRBD1
CASSQEPGDRAAGELFF
TGTGCCAGCAGCCAAGAACCTGGGGACAGGGCCGCCGGGGAGCTGTTTTTT
>TRBJ2-1|many|TRBV7-8|TRBD1
CASSGRRQGYNEQFF
TGTGCCAGCAGCGGTAGGAGACAGGGATACAATGAGCAGTTCTTC
>TRBJ1-1|many|TRBV5-1|.
CASSFNSWQTMNTEAFF
TGCGCCAGCAGCTTCAATTCTTGGCAGACGATGAACACTGAAGCTTTCTTT
>TRBJ2-5|few|TRBV7-8|TRBD1
CASSLRSGGVGETQYF
TGTGCCAGCAGCTTAAGATCAGGGGGTGTGGGAGAGACCCAGTACTTC
>TRBJ1-1|.|TRBV5-4|TRBD1
CASRNQGAPTEAFF
TGTGCCAGCAGGAACCAGGGGGCGCCAACTGAAGCTTTCTTT